The clone carrying this TCR beta chain was seen a handful of times. Its target is unknown. As every portion of the isolated RNA was reverse transcribed, the sequencing read expressed TCRB transcripts. The assay was immunoSEQ multiplex PCR, and TCRdb's table has in-frame clones only and misses some. The sample includes about half a million clones, around 28% seen only once; the top ten take around 0.065%. The CDR3 loop spans 15 amino acids. V lost 3 bases, J lost 4 bases, and 16 bases lay in between. Germline V gene lookup returns CDR1 GTSNPN and CDR2 SVGIG (reference sequence). The data derive from a study of beta chain features in type 1 diabetes. At the level of the study: All samples yielded 107,917,701 examined sorted cells.

Study-level points and caveats: The question of HLA type influencing TCRB rearrangement was one that remained unresolved here. Patients' naive, central memory and regulatory TCRB repertoires appeared more alike than those of healthy donors.

The source material was naive CD4+ T cells from blood. This clonotype was sampled from a man aged 18 to 29 in good health. The chain employs TRBV30 and TRBJ1-5; D perhaps matches TRBD1 (5 bases). CDR3 DNA sequence: TGTGCCTGGAGCGGGGACCGGGGCCTAAATCAGCCCCAGCATTTT. This codes for CAWSGDRGLNQPQHF.